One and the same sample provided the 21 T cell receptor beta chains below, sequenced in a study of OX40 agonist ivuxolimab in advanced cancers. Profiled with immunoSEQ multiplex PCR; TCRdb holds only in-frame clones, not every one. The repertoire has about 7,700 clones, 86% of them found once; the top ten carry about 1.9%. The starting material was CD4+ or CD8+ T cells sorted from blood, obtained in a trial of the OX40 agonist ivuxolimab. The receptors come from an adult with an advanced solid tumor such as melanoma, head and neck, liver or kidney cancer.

The CDR3 region is CASSYSSQGVYGYTF. The CDR3 DNA is TGTGCCAGCAGTTACTCGAGCCAGGGAGTATATGGCTACACCTTC. The V call is TRBV6-5, the J call TRBJ1-2; D is perhaps TRBD1 (5 bases). This CDR3 is 15 amino acids long. V was pared by 0 bases and J by 5 bases, with 13 bases between. The V gene's germline CDR1 is MNHEY and CDR2 SVGAGI.

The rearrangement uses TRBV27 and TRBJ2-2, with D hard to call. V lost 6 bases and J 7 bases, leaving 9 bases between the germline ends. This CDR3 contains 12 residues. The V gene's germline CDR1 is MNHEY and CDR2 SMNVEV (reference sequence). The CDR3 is CASRALGGELFF. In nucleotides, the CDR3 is TGTGCCAGCAGGGCGTTGGGCGGGGAGCTGTTTTTT.

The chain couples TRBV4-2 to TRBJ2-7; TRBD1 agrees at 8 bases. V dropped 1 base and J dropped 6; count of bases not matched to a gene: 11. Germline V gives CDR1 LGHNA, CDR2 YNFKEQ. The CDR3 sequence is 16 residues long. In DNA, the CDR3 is TGTGCCAGCAGCCAAGTTCCCGGACAGGGAGTTGGCGAGCAGTACTTC. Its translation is CASSQVPGQGVGEQYF.

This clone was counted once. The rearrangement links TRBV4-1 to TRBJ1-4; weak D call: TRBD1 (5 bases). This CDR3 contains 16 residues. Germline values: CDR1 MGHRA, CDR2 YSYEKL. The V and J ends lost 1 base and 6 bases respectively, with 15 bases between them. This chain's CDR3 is CASSQGGSALYEKLFF. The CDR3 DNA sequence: TGCGCCAGCAGCCAAGGGGGCAGCGCTCTTTATGAAAAACTGTTTTTT.

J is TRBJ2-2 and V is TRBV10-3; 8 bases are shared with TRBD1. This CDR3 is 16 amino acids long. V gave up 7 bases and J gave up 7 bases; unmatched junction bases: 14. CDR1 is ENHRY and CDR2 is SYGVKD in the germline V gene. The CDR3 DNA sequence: TGTGCCATCAACAAGGCAGGACAGGGTAAAGGCGGGGAGCTGTTTTTT. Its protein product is CAINKAGQGKGGELFF.

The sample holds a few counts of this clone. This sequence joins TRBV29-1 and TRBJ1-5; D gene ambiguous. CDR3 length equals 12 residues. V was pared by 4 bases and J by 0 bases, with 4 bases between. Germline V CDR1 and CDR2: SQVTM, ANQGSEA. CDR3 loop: CSVVDSNQPQHF. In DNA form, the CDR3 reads TGCAGCGTTGTCGATAGCAATCAGCCCCAGCATTTT.

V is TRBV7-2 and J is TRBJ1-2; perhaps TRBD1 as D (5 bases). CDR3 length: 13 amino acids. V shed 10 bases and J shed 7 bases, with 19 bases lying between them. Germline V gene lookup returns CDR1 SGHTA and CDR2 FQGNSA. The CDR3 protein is CATTRDALTGYTF. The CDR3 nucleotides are TGTGCCACTACCCGGGACGCATTAACTGGCTACACCTTC.

The DNA of the CDR3 is TGTGCCAGTAGTAATAGGGGAACTGAAGCTTTCTTT. Translating gives CASSNRGTEAFF. V is TRBV19 and J is TRBJ1-1; D is perhaps TRBD1 (5 bases). The ends were cut back, 4 bases at V and 5 bases at J, with 8 bases in the middle. The CDR3 contains 12 residues. Germline-derived CDR1 and CDR2 are LNHDA and SQIVND (reference sequence).

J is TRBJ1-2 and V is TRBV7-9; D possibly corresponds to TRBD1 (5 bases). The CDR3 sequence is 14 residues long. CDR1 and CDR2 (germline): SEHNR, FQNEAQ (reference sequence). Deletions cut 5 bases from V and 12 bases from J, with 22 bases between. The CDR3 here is CASSKQSGGGPDTF. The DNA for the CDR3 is TGTGCCAGCAGCAAGCAATCGGGTGGGGGACCTGACACCTTC.

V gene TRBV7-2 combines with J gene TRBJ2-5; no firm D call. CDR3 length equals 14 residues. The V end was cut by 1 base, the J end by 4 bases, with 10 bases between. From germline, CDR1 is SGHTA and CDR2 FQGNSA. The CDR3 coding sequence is TGTGCCAGCAGCTTAGGGGCCAGAGGAGAGACCCAGTACTTC. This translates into CASSLGARGETQYF. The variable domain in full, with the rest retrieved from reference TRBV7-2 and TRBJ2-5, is GAGVSQSPSNKVTEKGKDVELRCDPISGHTALYWYRQSLGQGLEFLIYFQGNSAPDKSGLPSDRFSAERTGGSVSTLTIQRTQQEDSAVYLCASSLGARGETQYFGPGTRLLVL.

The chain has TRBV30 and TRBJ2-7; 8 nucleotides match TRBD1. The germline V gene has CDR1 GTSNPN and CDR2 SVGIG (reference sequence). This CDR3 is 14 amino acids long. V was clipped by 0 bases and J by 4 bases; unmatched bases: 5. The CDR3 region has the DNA TGTGCCTGGAGTGTATCAGGGGGCGCGTACGAGCAGTACTTC. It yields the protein CAWSVSGGAYEQYF.

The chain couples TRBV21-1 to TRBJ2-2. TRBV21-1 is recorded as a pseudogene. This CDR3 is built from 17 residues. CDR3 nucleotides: TGTGCCAGCAGCAAAGATTACGGGTCAGGGCAACACCGGGGAGCTGTTTTT. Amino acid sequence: CASSKDYGSGQHRGAVF.

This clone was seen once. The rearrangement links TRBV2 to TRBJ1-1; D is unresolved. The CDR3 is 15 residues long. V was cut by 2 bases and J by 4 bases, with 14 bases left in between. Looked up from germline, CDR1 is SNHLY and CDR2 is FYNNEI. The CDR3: CASSEMRTWGTEAFF. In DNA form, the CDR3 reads TGTGCCAGCAGTGAAATGCGTACTTGGGGCACTGAAGCTTTCTTT.

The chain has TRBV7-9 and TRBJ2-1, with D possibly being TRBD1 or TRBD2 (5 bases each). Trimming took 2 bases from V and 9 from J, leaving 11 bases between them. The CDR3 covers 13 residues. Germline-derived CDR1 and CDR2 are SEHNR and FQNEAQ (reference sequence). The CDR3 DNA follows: TGTGCCAGCAGCTTACAGGGTCGGGGTGAGCAGTTCTTC. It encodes CASSLQGRGEQFF.

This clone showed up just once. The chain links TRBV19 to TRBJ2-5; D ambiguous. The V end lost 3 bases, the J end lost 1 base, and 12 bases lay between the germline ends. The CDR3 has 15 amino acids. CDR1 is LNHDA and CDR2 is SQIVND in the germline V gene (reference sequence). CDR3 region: CASSILAGFQETQYF. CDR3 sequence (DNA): TGTGCCAGTAGTATCTTGGCAGGATTCCAAGAGACCCAGTACTTC.

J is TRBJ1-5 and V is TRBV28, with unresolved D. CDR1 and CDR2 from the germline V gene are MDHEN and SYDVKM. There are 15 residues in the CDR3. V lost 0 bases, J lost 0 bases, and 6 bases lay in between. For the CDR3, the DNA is TGTGCCAGCAGTTTATGGGGTTATAGCAATCAGCCCCAGCATTTT. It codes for CASSLWGYSNQPQHF.

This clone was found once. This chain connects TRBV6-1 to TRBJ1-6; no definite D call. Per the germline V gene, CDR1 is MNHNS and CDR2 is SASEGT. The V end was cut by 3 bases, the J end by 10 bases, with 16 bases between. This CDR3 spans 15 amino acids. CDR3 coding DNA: TGTGCCAGCAGTGAGGTCACATCAGTTGGGTCACCCCTCCACTTT. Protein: CASSEVTSVGSPLHF.

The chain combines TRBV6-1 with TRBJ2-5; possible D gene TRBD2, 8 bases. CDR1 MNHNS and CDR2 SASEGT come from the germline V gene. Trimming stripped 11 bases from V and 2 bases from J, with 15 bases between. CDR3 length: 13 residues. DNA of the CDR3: TGTGCCGGAGGGGGCGGGAGGCAAGAGACCCAGTACTTC. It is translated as CAGGGGRQETQYF.

This CDR3 reads CASSLWRDQPQHF. The CDR3 DNA is TGTGCCAGCAGCCTGTGGAGGGATCAGCCCCAGCATTTT. This chain joins TRBV7-2 and TRBJ1-5; D uncertain. CDR3 length equals 13 residues. V lost 5 bases to trimming and J lost 5 bases, with 10 bases between them. From germline, CDR1 is SGHTA and CDR2 FQGNSA.

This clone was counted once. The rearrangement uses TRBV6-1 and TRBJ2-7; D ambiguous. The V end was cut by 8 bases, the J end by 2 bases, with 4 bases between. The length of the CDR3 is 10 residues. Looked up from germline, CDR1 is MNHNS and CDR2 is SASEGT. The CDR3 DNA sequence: TGTGCCAGCGGCACCTACGAGCAGTACTTC. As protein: CASGTYEQYF.

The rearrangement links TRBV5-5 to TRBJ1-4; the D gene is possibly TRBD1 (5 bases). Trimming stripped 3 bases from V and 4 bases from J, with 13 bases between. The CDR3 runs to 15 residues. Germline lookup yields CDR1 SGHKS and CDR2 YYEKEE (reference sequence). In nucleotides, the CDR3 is TGTGCCAGCAGCTGGGTCGGGACGGTTAATGAAAAACTGTTTTTT. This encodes CASSWVGTVNEKLFF.